What follows are 12 T cell receptor beta chains derived from one specimen sequenced in a study of blood T cell repertoires in COVID-19. Here immunoSEQ multiplex PCR was the method, and the copy in TCRdb shows in-frame clones only, minus some. The sample includes about 170,000 clones, about 85% of them seen just once. The sequencing input was peripheral blood. These receptors were taken from a man aged 60 to 75 who had recovered from COVID-19.

This rearrangement joins TRBV24-1 to TRBJ2-2; the D gene is possibly TRBD1 (5 bases). The CDR3 loop spans 14 amino acids. The V gene's germline CDR1 is KGHDR and CDR2 SFDVKD. Trimming shortened V by 2 bases and J by 7 bases, and 10 bases separated the two germline ends. In nucleotides, the CDR3 is TGTGCCACCAGTGATTCCCTGACAGTCGGGGAGCTGTTTTTT. Encoded protein: CATSDSLTVGELFF.

The chain is built from TRBV5-1 and TRBJ2-1; D might be TRBD2 (6 bases). V lost 2 bases and J 7 bases, leaving 10 bases between the germline ends. The CDR3 has 13 residues. Germline V CDR1 and CDR2: SGHRS, YFSETQ. The CDR3 loop is CASSLSGGNEQFF. CDR3 nucleotides: TGCGCCAGCAGCTTAAGCGGAGGGAATGAGCAGTTCTTC.

The chain joins TRBV11-2 to TRBJ1-6; possibly TRBD1 for D (6 bases). Trimming removed 1 base from V and 5 bases from J, with 9 bases in between. CDR1 SGHAT and CDR2 FQNNGV come from the germline V gene. The length of the CDR3 is 15 residues. CDR3 residues: CASSLAGTNNSPLHF. The CDR3, as DNA: TGTGCCAGCAGCTTAGCTGGGACAAATAATTCACCCCTCCACTTT.

The gene calls are TRBV28 and TRBJ1-1; no firm D call. The ends were cut back, 4 bases at V and 2 bases at J, with 8 bases in the middle. The CDR3 sequence is 13 residues long. Per the germline V gene, CDR1 is MDHEN and CDR2 is SYDVKM. In DNA, the CDR3 is TGTGCCAGCAGTTACGGGATCAACACTGAAGCTTTCTTT. Translating it yields CASSYGINTEAFF.

The J gene is TRBJ2-1, the V gene TRBV4-1; TRBD2 matches at 9 bases. V lost 0 bases, J lost 4 bases, and 7 bases stayed unmatched. CDR1 is MGHRA and CDR2 is YSYEKL in the germline V gene. This CDR3 has 17 amino acids. CDR3 DNA: TGCGCCAGCAGCCAAGATGGCGGGGGGGCGTCGTACAATGAGCAGTTCTTC. Translated, it gives CASSQDGGGASYNEQFF.

The rearrangement uses TRBV5-1 and TRBJ2-7; unclear D gene. Trimming took 3 bases from V and 4 from J, leaving 17 bases between them. CDR1 and CDR2 (germline): SGHRS, YFSETQ. The CDR3 consists of 15 residues. The CDR3 loop reads CASSSGSRNGYEQYF. DNA for the CDR3: TGCGCCAGCAGCTCCGGGTCCCGAAACGGGTACGAGCAGTACTTC.

This chain connects TRBV24-1 to TRBJ1-1; tentative D call: TRBD1 (6 bases). The ends were cut back, 9 bases at V and 2 bases at J, with 12 bases in the middle. Germline V lookup: CDR1 KGHDR, CDR2 SFDVKD. The CDR3 runs 13 residues. CDR3 in amino acids: CATLGGGNTEAFF. CDR3 DNA: TGTGCCACCTTGGGAGGGGGAAACACTGAAGCTTTCTTT.

The chain is built from TRBV10-3 and TRBJ1-1; 9 bases align to TRBD1. V trimming: 4 bases; J trimming: 6 bases; junction bases outside the gene matches: 12. The CDR3 consists of 16 residues. Germline CDR1 and CDR2: ENHRY and SYGVKD. As DNA, the CDR3 is TGTGCCATCAGTGGGGAGCGGACAGGGGTATTGTCTGAAGCTTTCTTT. Its translation is CAISGERTGVLSEAFF.

The chain combines TRBV6-1 with TRBJ2-5, with 11 bases fitting TRBD2. The CDR3 consists of 16 residues. Germline lookup yields CDR1 MNHNS and CDR2 SASEGT. V gave up 1 base and J gave up 4 bases; unmatched junction bases: 5. The CDR3 DNA is TGTGCCAGCAGTGAAGTAGCTAGCGGGGGGAGAGAGACCCAGTACTTC. Encoded protein: CASSEVASGGRETQYF.

The V gene is TRBV6-2 or TRBV6-3, the J gene TRBJ2-6; possibly TRBD1 for D (5 bases). The CDR3 totals 15 residues. Trimming stripped 6 bases from V and 0 bases from J, with 9 bases between. CDR1 is MNHEY, CDR2 SVGEGT, per germline. The CDR3 nucleotides are TGTGCCAGCAGCTTCAGGGCCTCTGGGGCCAACGTCCTGACTTTC. This gives the protein CASSFRASGANVLTF.

This chain links TRBV14 with TRBJ1-4, with a possible D match to TRBD1 (5 bases). V gave up 3 bases and J gave up 8 bases, with 13 bases separating them. The CDR3 has 14 residues. Germline V lookup: CDR1 SGHDN, CDR2 FVKESK. Here the CDR3 reads CASSHREEGEKLFF. CDR3 bases: TGTGCCAGCAGCCACCGGGAGGAGGGGGAAAAACTGTTTTTT.

The chain employs TRBV27 and TRBJ2-7; 10 positions match TRBD2. The CDR3 contains 15 residues. Germline V gene data show CDR1 as MNHEY and CDR2 as SMNVEV (reference sequence). The V and J ends lost 6 bases and 1 base, in that order; junction bases with no gene match: 6. The CDR3 here is CASRRAGGRSYEQYF. CDR3 bases: TGTGCCAGCAGACGAGCGGGGGGGCGGTCCTACGAGCAGTACTTC.